These T cell receptor beta chains were read from a single sample in a study of T cells after yellow fever vaccination. TCRdb reanalysed the 5' RACE reads using MiXCR and keeps one entry per CDR3 protein. The table records around 310,000 distinct CDR3 sequences, about 8.7% of them present only once. This sample comprised PBMCs, obtained on the day of the first yellow fever vaccination. These receptors came from a man aged 18 to 29 who received the YFV17D yellow fever vaccine. CDR3s include the opening cysteine and the closing phenylalanine or tryptophan. Fields, in order: D gene, V gene, clone size, J gene, CDR3 DNA, CDR3 protein. D genes are given only for firm matches. The size field is filled for only some rows; it gives once, few, many or a size class.

D: TRBD1
V: TRBV7-2
size: few
J: TRBJ1-2
DNA: TGTGCCAGCAGCTTAATTTCTCCAGGGGGATATGGCTACACCTTC
CDR3: CASSLISPGGYGYTF

D: .
V: TRBV5-1
size: few
J: TRBJ2-5
DNA: TGCGCCAGCAGCCTCCCTCAGGTGGAGACCCAGTACTTC
CDR3: CASSLPQVETQYF

D: TRBD2
V: TRBV9
size: few
J: TRBJ2-2
DNA: TGTGCCAGCAGCGTTGAGCTAGCGGAGCCCGGGGAGCTGTTTTTT
CDR3: CASSVELAEPGELFF

D: TRBD1
V: TRBV5-4
size: .
J: TRBJ1-6
DNA: TGTGCCAGCAGCACACAGGGGGCTGGTAGTTCACCCCTCCACTTT
CDR3: CASSTQGAGSSPLHF

D: .
V: TRBV18
size: .
J: TRBJ1-5
DNA: TGTGCCAGCTCAGTATCCGGGACACTTGATAGCAATCAGCCCCAGCATTTT
CDR3: CASSVSGTLDSNQPQHF

D: TRBD1
V: TRBV28
size: .
J: TRBJ1-6
DNA: TGTGCCAGCAGTAGACCGACAGGGAGCGACTCACCCCTCCACTTT
CDR3: CASSRPTGSDSPLHF

D: TRBD1
V: TRBV7-9
size: few
J: TRBJ2-1
DNA: TGTGCCAGCAGGGGAGGACAGGGGACGCGCTACAATGAGCAGTTCTTC
CDR3: CASRGGQGTRYNEQFF

D: .
V: TRBV20-1
size: few
J: TRBJ1-5
DNA: TGCAGTGCGCCCGGCTTGGGTCAGCCCCAGCATTTT
CDR3: CSAPGLGQPQHF

D: .
V: TRBV6-1
size: many
J: TRBJ1-1
DNA: TGTGCCAGCAGCTCACCGGATAAGGGAAACACTGAAGCTTTCTTT
CDR3: CASSSPDKGNTEAFF

D: .
V: TRBV12-3/TRBV12-4
size: .
J: TRBJ1-1
DNA: TGTGCCAGCAGTGGACAGCTCTTCACTGAAGCTTTCTTT
CDR3: CASSGQLFTEAFF

D: .
V: TRBV5-5
size: few
J: TRBJ1-1
DNA: TGTGCCAGCAGCAAGGAGGTCCGGGGGTTCGCTTTCTTT
CDR3: CASSKEVRGFAFF

D: .
V: TRBV27
size: few
J: TRBJ1-5
DNA: TGTGCCAGCAGTCCCTGGACAGATTCGTCTAGCAATCAGCCCCAGCATTTT
CDR3: CASSPWTDSSSNQPQHF

D: .
V: TRBV10-3
size: .
J: TRBJ2-3
DNA: TGTGCCACCGGGGATAGCTCGACCGCTACGCAGTATTTT
CDR3: CATGDSSTATQYF

D: .
V: TRBV12-3/TRBV12-4
size: few
J: TRBJ2-3
DNA: TGTGCCAGCAGTTTACTATACAGGCCTAGCACAGATACGCAGTATTTT
CDR3: CASSLLYRPSTDTQYF

D: .
V: TRBV5-1
size: many
J: TRBJ2-1
DNA: TGCGCCAGCAGCTTGGGCGGGACTGCGGAGCAGTTCTTC
CDR3: CASSLGGTAEQFF

D: .
V: TRBV11-2
size: .
J: TRBJ1-2
DNA: TGTGCCAGCAGCTTAAGCGGAGATTCTAACTATGGCTACACCTTC
CDR3: CASSLSGDSNYGYTF

D: .
V: TRBV12-3/TRBV12-4
size: many
J: TRBJ1-1
DNA: TGTGCCAGCAGTTATACAGGGCTCATGAACACTGAAGCTTTCTTT
CDR3: CASSYTGLMNTEAFF

D: .
V: TRBV6-1
size: .
J: TRBJ2-7
DNA: TGTGCCAGCAGTCCAGGACAGTACCTTAGCTCCTACGAGCAGTACTTC
CDR3: CASSPGQYLSSYEQYF

D: .
V: TRBV6-6
size: .
J: TRBJ1-5
DNA: TGTGCCAGCAGCGCCGGGGAACAGCCCCAGCATTTT
CDR3: CASSAGEQPQHF

D: .
V: TRBV7-2
size: many
J: TRBJ1-1
DNA: TGTGCCAGCAGCTTAGGGACGCTGCGCGTGAACACTGAAGCTTTCTTT
CDR3: CASSLGTLRVNTEAFF

D: .
V: TRBV4-3
size: few
J: TRBJ2-1
DNA: TGCGCCAGCAGCCAAGACTCCGGGGCCCTCGTGCATGAGCAGTTCTTC
CDR3: CASSQDSGALVHEQFF

D: .
V: TRBV6-2/TRBV6-3
size: few
J: TRBJ2-3
DNA: TGTGCCAGCAGCCCCCTCTCGGACACAGATACGCAGTATTTT
CDR3: CASSPLSDTDTQYF

D: TRBD2
V: TRBV5-4
size: few
J: TRBJ2-3
DNA: TGTGCCAGCAGCTTCCTAGCGGGGGGGTACCGCACAGATACGCAGTATTTT
CDR3: CASSFLAGGYRTDTQYF

D: TRBD2
V: TRBV4-2
size: .
J: TRBJ2-7
DNA: TGTGCCAGCAGCCAAGCACCGGGACTAGACTACGAGCAGTACTTC
CDR3: CASSQAPGLDYEQYF

D: .
V: TRBV5-1
size: few
J: TRBJ2-7
DNA: TGCGCCAGCAGCGCAGGCCGCGGAGCGCTCGAGCAGTACTTC
CDR3: CASSAGRGALEQYF

D: .
V: TRBV7-3
size: many
J: TRBJ2-3
DNA: TGTGCCAGCAGCTTAAGTACAGGGGAGGCGGCGCAGTATTTT
CDR3: CASSLSTGEAAQYF

D: .
V: TRBV7-2
size: few
J: TRBJ1-5
DNA: TGTGCCAGCAGCTTAGTCATGTCTAGCAATCAGCCCCAGCATTTT
CDR3: CASSLVMSSNQPQHF

D: .
V: TRBV10-3
size: .
J: TRBJ1-2
DNA: TGTGCCATCAGTGAGATCGGGACGGACGAAAATGGCTACACCTTC
CDR3: CAISEIGTDENGYTF

D: .
V: TRBV28
size: .
J: TRBJ2-3
DNA: TGTGCCAGCTGCAGGGTGCTGCGCACAGATACGCAGTATTTT
CDR3: CASCRVLRTDTQYF

D: TRBD1
V: TRBV5-1
size: few
J: TRBJ2-5
DNA: TGCGCCAGCAAGCCGGGACAGGGCCCCCAAGAGACCCAGTACTTC
CDR3: CASKPGQGPQETQYF

D: TRBD2
V: TRBV5-1
size: many
J: TRBJ2-1
DNA: TGCGCCAGCAGCGGGGGGGTCTACAATGAGCAGTTCTTC
CDR3: CASSGGVYNEQFF

D: .
V: TRBV29-1
size: .
J: TRBJ2-2
DNA: TGCAGCCCCTTTTTAGACCGCTGCACCGGGGAGCTGTTTTTT
CDR3: CSPFLDRCTGELFF

D: .
V: TRBV14
size: few
J: TRBJ1-1
DNA: TGTGCCAGCAGCCAATATGAGGGGCTCACTGAAGCTTTCTTT
CDR3: CASSQYEGLTEAFF

D: .
V: TRBV7-3
size: .
J: TRBJ2-6
DNA: TGTGCCAGCAGCCGATCGCGCTCTGGGGCCAACGTCCTGACTTTC
CDR3: CASSRSRSGANVLTF

D: TRBD1
V: TRBV11-1
size: few
J: TRBJ2-7
DNA: TGTGCCAGCACCACCACCCGGGGTGGGGACAGCCATCGTTACGAGCAGTACTTC
CDR3: CASTTTRGGDSHRYEQYF

D: .
V: TRBV5-1
size: few
J: TRBJ2-7
DNA: TGCGCCAGCAGTCCCGGGCAGACCGCCTACGAGCAGTACTTC
CDR3: CASSPGQTAYEQYF

D: TRBD2
V: TRBV4-3
size: .
J: TRBJ2-5
DNA: TGCGCCAGCAGCCAAGACTGGACAGCGGGGGGGCCAGAGACCCAGTACTTC
CDR3: CASSQDWTAGGPETQYF

D: .
V: TRBV6-2/TRBV6-3
size: many
J: TRBJ2-1
DNA: TGTGCCAGCAGCCACGGGTTGGGTGGCGAGCAGTTCTTC
CDR3: CASSHGLGGEQFF

D: .
V: TRBV11-2
size: few
J: TRBJ2-1
DNA: TGTGCCAGCAGCTGGGGGGAGGAGTTCTGGTTCTTC
CDR3: CASSWGEEFWFF

D: .
V: TRBV7-2
size: few
J: TRBJ2-5
DNA: TGTGCCAGCAGCCCCCTCGGGAGCGGTTCTCAAGAGACCCAGTACTTC
CDR3: CASSPLGSGSQETQYF

D: TRBD2
V: TRBV20-1
size: few
J: TRBJ2-3
DNA: TGCAGTGCGAAGTGGACTAGCGGGAGTTTCTGGGCAGATACGCAGTATTTT
CDR3: CSAKWTSGSFWADTQYF

D: TRBD1
V: TRBV4-3
size: many
J: TRBJ2-5
DNA: TGCGCCAGCAGCCAAGAGATGGGGGACAGAGAGACCCAGTACTTC
CDR3: CASSQEMGDRETQYF

D: TRBD1
V: TRBV6-5
size: many
J: TRBJ1-1
DNA: TGTGCCAGCAGCCCGGACAGGGGAACAACTTTCTTT
CDR3: CASSPDRGTTFF

D: .
V: TRBV7-6
size: .
J: TRBJ2-5
DNA: TGTGCCAGCAGCTTAGTTACTTACTCCATCAAAGAGACCCAGTACTTC
CDR3: CASSLVTYSIKETQYF

D: TRBD2
V: TRBV7-6
size: few
J: TRBJ2-3
DNA: TGTGCCATTTCAAGCGGGGGCCCCACAGATACGCAGTATTTT
CDR3: CAISSGGPTDTQYF

D: TRBD2
V: TRBV5-1
size: many
J: TRBJ2-1
DNA: TGCGCCAGCAGCTCCCTAGGGACTAGCTCCTACAATGAGCAGTTCTTC
CDR3: CASSSLGTSSYNEQFF

D: TRBD2
V: TRBV4-2
size: many
J: TRBJ2-3
DNA: TGTGCCAGCACCGGGGCGGGGGACCCCACAGATACGCAGTATTTT
CDR3: CASTGAGDPTDTQYF

D: .
V: TRBV12-3/TRBV12-4
size: .
J: TRBJ1-4
DNA: TGTGCCAGCAGTTTAGCCCTAAGCGACACCGGGGGCTATAATGAAAAACTGTTTTTT
CDR3: CASSLALSDTGGYNEKLFF

D: TRBD1
V: TRBV5-5
size: few
J: TRBJ1-2
DNA: TGTGCCAGCCTCCTTGGTCTAGGGACAGGGGCCTATGGCTACACCTTC
CDR3: CASLLGLGTGAYGYTF

D: .
V: TRBV11-1
size: few
J: TRBJ1-6
DNA: TGTGCCAGCAGCTTAATTGGGACGGCGAACTACCCTGGGTCACCCCTCCACTTT
CDR3: CASSLIGTANYPGSPLHF

D: .
V: TRBV28
size: few
J: TRBJ1-4
DNA: TGTGCCAGCAGTTCGGGCCCAGGGAAACTGTTTTTT
CDR3: CASSSGPGKLFF